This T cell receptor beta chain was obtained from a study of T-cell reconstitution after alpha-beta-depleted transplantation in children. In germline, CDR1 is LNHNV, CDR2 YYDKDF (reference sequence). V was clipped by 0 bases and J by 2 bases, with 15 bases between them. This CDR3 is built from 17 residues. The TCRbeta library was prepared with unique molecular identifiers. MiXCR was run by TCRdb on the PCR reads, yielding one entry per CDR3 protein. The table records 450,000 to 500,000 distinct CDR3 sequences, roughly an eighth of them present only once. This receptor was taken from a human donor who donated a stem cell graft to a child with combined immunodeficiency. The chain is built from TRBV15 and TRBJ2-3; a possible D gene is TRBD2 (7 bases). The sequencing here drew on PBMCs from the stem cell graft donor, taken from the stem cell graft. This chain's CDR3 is CATSRERGAPPTDTQYF. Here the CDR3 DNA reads TGTGCCACCAGCAGAGAACGGGGGGCCCCCCCCACAGATACGCAGTATTTT.